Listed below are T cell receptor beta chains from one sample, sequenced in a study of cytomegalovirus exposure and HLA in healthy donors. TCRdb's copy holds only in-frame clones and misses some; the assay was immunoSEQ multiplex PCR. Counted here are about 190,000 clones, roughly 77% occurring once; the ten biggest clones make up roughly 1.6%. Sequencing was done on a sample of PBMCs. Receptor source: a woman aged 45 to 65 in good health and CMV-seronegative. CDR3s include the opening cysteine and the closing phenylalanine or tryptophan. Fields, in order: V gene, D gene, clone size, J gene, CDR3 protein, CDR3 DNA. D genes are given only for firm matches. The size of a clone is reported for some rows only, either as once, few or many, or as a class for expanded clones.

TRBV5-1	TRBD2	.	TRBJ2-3	CASSLTRGGLDTQYF	TGCGCCAGCAGCTTGACCCGGGGGGGCCTGGATACGCAGTATTTT
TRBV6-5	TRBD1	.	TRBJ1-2	CASSSVGGDGYTF	TGTGCCAGCAGTTCGGTAGGGGGCGATGGCTACACCTTC
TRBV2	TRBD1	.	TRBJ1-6	CASIVTGQGNSPLHF	TGTGCCAGTATAGTTACGGGACAGGGCAATTCACCCCTCCACTTT
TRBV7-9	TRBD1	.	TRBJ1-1	CASSLARVGTGPENTEAFF	TGTGCCAGCAGCTTAGCCAGAGTCGGGACAGGGCCTGAGAACACTGAAGCTTTCTTT
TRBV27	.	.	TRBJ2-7	CASSSQRGYEQYF	TGTGCCAGCAGTTCCCAAAGGGGGTACGAGCAGTACTTC
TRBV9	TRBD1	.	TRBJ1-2	CASSVDGEGARGYTF	TGTGCCAGCAGCGTCGATGGCGAGGGGGCGAGAGGCTACACCTTC
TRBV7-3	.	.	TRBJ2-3	CASSSTSSTDTQYF	TGTGCCAGCAGCTCAACCTCTAGCACAGATACGCAGTATTTT
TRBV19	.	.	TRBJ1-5	CASTHGGVGQPQHF	TGTGCCAGTACCCACGGGGGGGTTGGGCAGCCCCAGCATTTT
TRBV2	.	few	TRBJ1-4	CASKGAWNEKLFF	TGTGCCAGCAAGGGAGCCTGGAATGAAAAACTGTTTTTT
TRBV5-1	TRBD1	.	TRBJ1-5	CASRETGNSNQPQHF	TGCGCCAGCAGGGAGACAGGGAATAGCAATCAGCCCCAGCATTTT
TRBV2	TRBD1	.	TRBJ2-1	CASSFQGASNEQFF	TGTGCCAGCAGTTTCCAGGGGGCATCCAATGAGCAGTTCTTC
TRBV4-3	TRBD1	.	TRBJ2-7	CASSQVQGGPYEQYF	TGCGCCAGCAGCCAGGTACAGGGGGGCCCCTACGAGCAGTACTTC
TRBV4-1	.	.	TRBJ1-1	CASSQDPQTGMNTEAFF	TGCGCCAGCAGCCAAGATCCTCAGACAGGAATGAACACTGAAGCTTTCTTT
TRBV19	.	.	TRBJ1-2	CASSIILTKPGGYYGYTF	TGTGCCAGTAGTATAATACTTACGAAACCGGGAGGTTACTATGGCTACACCTTC
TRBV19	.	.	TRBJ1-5	CASSIGRQGNQPQHF	TGTGCCAGTAGTATAGGGCGGCAGGGGAATCAGCCCCAGCATTTT
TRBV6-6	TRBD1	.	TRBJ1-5	CATRQGRNQPQHF	TGTGCCACCCGACAGGGGCGCAATCAGCCCCAGCATTTT
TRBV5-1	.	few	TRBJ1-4	CASSPGGGLYEKLFF	TGCGCCAGCAGCCCCGGGGGAGGGTTGTATGAAAAACTGTTTTTT
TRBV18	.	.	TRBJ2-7	CASSPGGSSNEQYF	TGTGCCAGCTCACCAGGTGGGAGTTCCAACGAGCAGTACTTC
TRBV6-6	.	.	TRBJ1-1	CASSQNLALTIEAFF	TGTGCCAGCAGTCAGAATCTAGCTCTCACCATTGAAGCTTTCTTT
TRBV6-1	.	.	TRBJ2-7	CASSEGGGPYEQYF	TGTGCCAGCAGTGAAGGAGGAGGGCCCTACGAGCAGTACTTC
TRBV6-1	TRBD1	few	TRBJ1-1	CASTLDRADTEAFF	TGTGCCAGCACCCTGGACAGGGCCGACACTGAAGCTTTCTTT
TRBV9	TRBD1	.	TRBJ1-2	CASSPRDRRNYGYTF	TGTGCCAGCAGCCCACGGGACAGGAGGAACTATGGCTACACCTTC
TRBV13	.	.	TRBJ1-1	CASSTEGGMNTEAFF	TGTGCCAGCAGCACAGAAGGAGGTATGAACACTGAAGCTTTCTTT
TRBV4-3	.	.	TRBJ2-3	CASSQDTSWTDTQYF	TGCGCCAGCAGCCAAGATACTAGCTGGACAGATACGCAGTATTTT
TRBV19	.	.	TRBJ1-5	CASSQSGGNQPQHF	TGTGCCAGTAGTCAATCAGGAGGGAATCAGCCCCAGCATTTT
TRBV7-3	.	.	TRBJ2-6	CASSLAGTGANVLTF	TGTGCCAGCAGCTTAGCAGGGACTGGGGCCAACGTCCTGACTTTC
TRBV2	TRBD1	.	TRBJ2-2	CASSSRYGQGANTGELFF	TGTGCCAGCAGTAGCAGATACGGACAGGGGGCGAACACCGGGGAGCTGTTTTTT
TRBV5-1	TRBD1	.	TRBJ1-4	CASSFSTGDGKLFF	TGCGCCAGCAGTTTTTCCACAGGGGATGGAAAACTGTTTTTT
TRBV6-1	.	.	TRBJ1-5	CASSVRGIRVAVQPQHF	TGTGCCAGCAGTGTTCGGGGGATCAGGGTGGCGGTTCAGCCCCAGCATTTT
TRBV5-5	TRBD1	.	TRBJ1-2	CASSSRGGILYGYTF	TGTGCCAGCAGCTCTCGAGGGGGCATCCTCTATGGCTACACCTTC
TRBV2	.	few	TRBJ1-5	CASSEAGFSNQPQHF	TGTGCCAGCAGTGAGGCGGGGTTTAGCAATCAGCCCCAGCATTTT
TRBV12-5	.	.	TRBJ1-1	CASGFTRDIRPNTEAFF	TGTGCTAGTGGTTTCACACGGGACATTCGACCCAACACTGAAGCTTTCTTT
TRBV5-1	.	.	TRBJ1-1	CASSLKAGVDEAFF	TGCGCCAGCAGCTTGAAGGCCGGGGTTGATGAAGCTTTCTTT
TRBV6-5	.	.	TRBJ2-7	CASSYSLGQSYEQYF	TGTGCCAGCAGTTACTCACTAGGACAGTCCTACGAGCAGTACTTC
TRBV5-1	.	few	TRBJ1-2	CASSLGQSDYGYTF	TGCGCCAGCAGCTTGGGCCAGTCTGACTATGGCTACACCTTC
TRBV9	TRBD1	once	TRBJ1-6	CASSGGQANSYNSPLHF	TGTGCCAGCAGCGGGGGACAGGCCAACTCCTATAATTCACCCCTCCACTTT
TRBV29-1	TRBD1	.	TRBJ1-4	CSGSGGNATNEKLFF	TGCAGCGGTTCAGGGGGAAACGCAACTAATGAAAAACTGTTTTTT
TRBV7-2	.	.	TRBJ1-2	CASTRGGQFGGTDGYTF	TGTGCCAGCACCCGGGGGGGGCAGTTCGGGGGTACCGATGGCTACACCTTC
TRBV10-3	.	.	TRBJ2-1	CAISEGGIDEQFF	TGTGCCATCAGTGAGGGGGGGATCGATGAGCAGTTCTTC
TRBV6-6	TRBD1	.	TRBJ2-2	CASSLGQGFTGELFF	TGTGCCAGCAGCCTGGGACAGGGATTCACCGGGGAGCTGTTTTTT
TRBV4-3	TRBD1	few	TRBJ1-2	CASSQLPGQTSYGYTF	TGCGCCAGCAGCCAACTACCGGGACAGACATCCTATGGCTACACCTTC
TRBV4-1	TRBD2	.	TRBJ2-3	CASSQGTRGDHADTQYF	TGCGCCAGCAGCCAAGGGACCCGGGGGGACCACGCAGATACGCAGTATTTT
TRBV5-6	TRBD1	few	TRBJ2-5	CASSLYRGGTQYF	TGTGCCAGCAGCTTGTACAGGGGTGGGACCCAGTACTTC
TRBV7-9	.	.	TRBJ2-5	CASSSKRTEETQYF	TGTGCCAGCAGCTCAAAACGGACAGAAGAGACCCAGTACTTC
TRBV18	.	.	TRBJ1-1	CASSPYKDRNTEAFF	TGTGCCAGCTCACCATACAAGGACAGGAACACTGAAGCTTTCTTT
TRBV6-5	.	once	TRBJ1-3	CASRKSINSGNTIYF	TGTGCCAGCAGAAAGAGCATCAACTCTGGAAACACCATATATTTT
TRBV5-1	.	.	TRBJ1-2	CASRPSGNGYTF	TGCGCCAGCAGGCCCTCGGGAAATGGCTACACCTTC
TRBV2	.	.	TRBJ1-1	CASSAIWANTEAFF	TGTGCCAGCAGTGCTATCTGGGCGAACACTGAAGCTTTCTTT
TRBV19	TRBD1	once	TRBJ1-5	CASSTPGQGAQQPQHF	TGTGCCAGTAGTACCCCGGGACAGGGGGCACAGCAGCCCCAGCATTTT
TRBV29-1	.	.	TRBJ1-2	CSVEAGGFNNYGYTF	TGCAGCGTTGAAGCGGGGGGCTTTAACAACTATGGCTACACCTTC